This T cell receptor beta chain was found in a study of blood T cell repertoires in COVID-19. The data were produced by immunoSEQ multiplex PCR, yet TCRdb's version contains in-frame clones alone and is incomplete. The top ten hold under 2% of the sample, which has some 96,000 clones, about 86% seen once. The receptor was isolated from an elderly man with acute or convalescent COVID-19. The specimen sequenced was peripheral blood.

DNA of the CDR3: TGTGCCAGCAGCCTTTTTAATCAGCCCCAGCATTTT. Encoded protein: CASSLFNQPQHF. The chain couples TRBV5-6 to TRBJ1-5; D not certain. CDR3 length: 12 amino acids. Germline CDR1 SGHDT, CDR2 YYEEEE. V was trimmed by 4 bases and J by 4 bases, leaving 6 bases between them.